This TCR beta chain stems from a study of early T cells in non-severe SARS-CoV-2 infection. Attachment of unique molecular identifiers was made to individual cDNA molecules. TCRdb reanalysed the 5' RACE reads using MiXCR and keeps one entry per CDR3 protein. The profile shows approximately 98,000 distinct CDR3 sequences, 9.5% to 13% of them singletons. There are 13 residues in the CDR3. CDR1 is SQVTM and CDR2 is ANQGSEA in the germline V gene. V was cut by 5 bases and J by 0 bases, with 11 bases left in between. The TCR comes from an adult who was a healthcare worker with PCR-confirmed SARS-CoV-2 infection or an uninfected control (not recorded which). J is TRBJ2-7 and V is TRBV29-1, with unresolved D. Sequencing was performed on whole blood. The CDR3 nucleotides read TGCAGCGTTCAGGCTGTACCCTCCTACGAGCAGTACTTC. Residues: CSVQAVPSYEQYF.